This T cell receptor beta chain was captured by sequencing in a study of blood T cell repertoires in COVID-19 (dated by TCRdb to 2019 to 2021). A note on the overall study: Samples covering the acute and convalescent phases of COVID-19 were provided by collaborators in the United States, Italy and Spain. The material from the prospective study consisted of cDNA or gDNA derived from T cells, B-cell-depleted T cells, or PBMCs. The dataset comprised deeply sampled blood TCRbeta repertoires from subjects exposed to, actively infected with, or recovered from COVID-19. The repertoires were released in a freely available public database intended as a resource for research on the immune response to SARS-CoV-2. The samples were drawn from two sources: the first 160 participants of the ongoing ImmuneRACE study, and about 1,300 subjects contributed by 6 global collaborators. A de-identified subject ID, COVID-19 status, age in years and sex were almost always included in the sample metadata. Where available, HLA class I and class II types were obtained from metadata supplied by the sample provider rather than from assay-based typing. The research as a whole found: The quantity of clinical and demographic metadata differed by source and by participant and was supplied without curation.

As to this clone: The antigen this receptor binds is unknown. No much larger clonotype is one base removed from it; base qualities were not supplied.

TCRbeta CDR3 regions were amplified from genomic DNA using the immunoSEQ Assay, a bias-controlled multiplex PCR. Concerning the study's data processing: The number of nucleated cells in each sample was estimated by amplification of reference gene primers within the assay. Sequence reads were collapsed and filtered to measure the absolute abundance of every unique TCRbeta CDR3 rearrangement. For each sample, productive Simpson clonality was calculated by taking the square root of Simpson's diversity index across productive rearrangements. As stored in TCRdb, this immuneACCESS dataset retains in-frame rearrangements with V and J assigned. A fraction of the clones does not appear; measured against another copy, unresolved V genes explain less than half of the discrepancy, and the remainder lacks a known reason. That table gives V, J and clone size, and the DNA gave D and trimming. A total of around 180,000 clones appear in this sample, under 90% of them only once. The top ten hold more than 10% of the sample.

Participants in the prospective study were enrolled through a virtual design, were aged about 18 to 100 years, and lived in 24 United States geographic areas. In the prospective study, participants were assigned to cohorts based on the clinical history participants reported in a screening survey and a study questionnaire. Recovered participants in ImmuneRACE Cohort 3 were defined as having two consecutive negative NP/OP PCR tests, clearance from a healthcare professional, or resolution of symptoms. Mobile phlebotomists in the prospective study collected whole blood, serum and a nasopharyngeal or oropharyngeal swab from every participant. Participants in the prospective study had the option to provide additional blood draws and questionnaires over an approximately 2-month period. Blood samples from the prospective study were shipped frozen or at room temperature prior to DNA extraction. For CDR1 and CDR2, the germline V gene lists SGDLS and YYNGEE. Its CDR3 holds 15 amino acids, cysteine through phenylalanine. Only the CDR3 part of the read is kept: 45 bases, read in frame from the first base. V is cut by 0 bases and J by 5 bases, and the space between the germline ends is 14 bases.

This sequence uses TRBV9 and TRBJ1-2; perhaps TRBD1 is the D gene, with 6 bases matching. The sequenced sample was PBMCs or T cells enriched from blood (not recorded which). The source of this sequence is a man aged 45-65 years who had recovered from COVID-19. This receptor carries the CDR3 CASSVASVGAYGYTF. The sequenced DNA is TGTGCCAGCAGCGTAGCTAGTGTGGGGGCTTATGGCTACACCTTC.